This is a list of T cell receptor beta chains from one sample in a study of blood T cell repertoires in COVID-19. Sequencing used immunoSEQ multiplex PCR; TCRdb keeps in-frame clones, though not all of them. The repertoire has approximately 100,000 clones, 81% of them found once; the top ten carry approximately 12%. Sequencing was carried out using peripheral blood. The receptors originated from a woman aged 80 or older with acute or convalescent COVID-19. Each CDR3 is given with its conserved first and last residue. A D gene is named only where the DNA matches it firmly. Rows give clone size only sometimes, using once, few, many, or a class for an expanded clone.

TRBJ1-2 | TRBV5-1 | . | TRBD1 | CASSSTGYNYGYTF | TGCGCCAGCAGCTCGACAGGGTACAACTATGGCTACACCTTC
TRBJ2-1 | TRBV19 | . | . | CASSRDYNEQFF | TGTGCCAGTAGCCGGGACTACAATGAGCAGTTCTTC
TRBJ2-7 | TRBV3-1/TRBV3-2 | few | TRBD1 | CASSRDRGKSYEQYF | TGTGCCAGCAGCCGCGACAGGGGGAAGTCCTACGAGCAGTACTTC
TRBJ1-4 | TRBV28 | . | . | CASRRGILTTNEKLFF | TGTGCCAGCAGAAGGGGTATCCTGACGACTAATGAAAAACTGTTTTTT
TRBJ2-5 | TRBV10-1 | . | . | CASSAGQRIETQYF | TGCGCCAGCAGTGCAGGACAGCGGATAGAGACCCAGTACTTC
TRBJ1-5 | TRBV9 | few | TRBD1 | CASSAGPTGGNQPQHF | TGTGCCAGCAGCGCCGGGCCAACAGGGGGCAATCAGCCCCAGCATTTT
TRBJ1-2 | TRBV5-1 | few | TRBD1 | CASSPNPGGTGAYGYTF | TGCGCCAGCAGCCCCAATCCGGGGGGGACAGGGGCTTATGGCTACACCTTC
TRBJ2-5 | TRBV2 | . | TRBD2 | CASKTGGGETQYF | TGTGCCAGCAAAACAGGCGGGGGGGAGACCCAGTACTTC
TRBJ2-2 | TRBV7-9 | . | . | CASSSQGRELFF | TGTGCCAGCAGCTCCCAGGGCAGGGAGCTGTTTTTT
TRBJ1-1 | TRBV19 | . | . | CACSGQLTEAFF | TGTGCTTGCTCAGGGCAGTTGACTGAAGCTTTCTTT
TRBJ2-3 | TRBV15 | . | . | CATSRAAGPGTDTQYF | TGTGCCACCAGCAGAGCGGCGGGGCCTGGCACAGATACGCAGTATTTT
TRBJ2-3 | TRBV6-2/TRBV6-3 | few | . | CASRPYPGGQKDTQYF | TGTGCCAGCAGACCTTACCCGGGGGGCCAGAAAGATACGCAGTATTTT
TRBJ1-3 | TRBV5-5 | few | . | CASSPLGSPGNTIYF | TGTGCCAGCAGCCCGCTGGGGAGTCCTGGAAACACCATATATTTT
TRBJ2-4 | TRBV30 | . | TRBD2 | CAWSGPSGGSHRLIQYF | TGTGCCTGGAGTGGACCTAGCGGGGGCTCCCACCGTCTCATTCAGTACTTC
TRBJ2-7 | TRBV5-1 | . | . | CASSLGRAEGEQYF | TGCGCCAGCAGCTTGGGGAGGGCAGAGGGCGAGCAGTACTTC
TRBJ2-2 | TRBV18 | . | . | CASSPPRLTNANTGELFF | TGTGCCAGCTCACCCCCGAGGTTGACCAACGCGAACACCGGGGAGCTGTTTTTT
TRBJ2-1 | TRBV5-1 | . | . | CASSLAVSSYNEQFF | TGCGCCAGCAGCTTAGCGGTTAGCTCCTACAATGAGCAGTTCTTC
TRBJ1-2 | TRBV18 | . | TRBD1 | CASSQSGQINYGYTF | TGTGCCAGCTCACAATCGGGACAGATCAACTATGGCTACACCTTC
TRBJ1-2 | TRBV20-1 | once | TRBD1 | CSASPGGGYTF | TGCAGTGCTAGCCCAGGGGGTGGCTACACCTTC
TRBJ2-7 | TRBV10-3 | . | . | CAISDLMGGGPYEQYF | TGTGCCATCAGTGATTTAATGGGAGGGGGTCCCTACGAGCAGTACTTC
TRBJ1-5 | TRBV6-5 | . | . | CASTQSNQPQHF | TGTGCCAGCACTCAGAGCAATCAGCCCCAGCATTTT
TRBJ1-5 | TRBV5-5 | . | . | CASSFTGEGNQPQHF | TGTGCCAGCAGCTTTACGGGGGAGGGAAATCAGCCCCAGCATTTT